Listed below are T cell receptor beta chains from one sample, sequenced in a study of blood T cell repertoires in COVID-19. Assay: immunoSEQ multiplex PCR; the TCRdb copy retains only in-frame clones and omits some. The repertoire has about 43,000 clones, over 80% of them found once; the top ten carry just over 15%. Sequenced material: peripheral blood. Receptor source: a man in his fifties or sixties with active COVID-19. Each CDR3 is given with its conserved first and last residue. D genes are given only for firm matches. The listing skips clone size in some rows; elsewhere it reads once, few, many or a size class.

>TRBD1|once|TRBJ1-3|TRBV6-1
TGTGCCAGCAGTGAATTTACAACAGGGGGCTCAATAGGAAACACCATATATTTT
CASSEFTTGGSIGNTIYF
>TRBD1|-|TRBJ1-2|TRBV6-5
TGTGCCAGCAGCCGGGACAGGGTTAATGGCTACACCTTC
CASSRDRVNGYTF
>TRBD2|-|TRBJ2-1|TRBV29-1
TGCAGCGCCACAGAGGGTAGCGGGGGGGCCGCGGAGCAGTTCTTC
CSATEGSGGAAEQFF
>-|-|TRBJ1-5|TRBV10-2
TGCGCCAGCAGTGTGGGATCCGATGGAGGACAGCCCCAGCATTTT
CASSVGSDGGQPQHF
>TRBD1|-|TRBJ1-2|TRBV19
TGTGCCAGTAGTGCGATAAGACAGGGAGCTAACTATGGCTACACCTTC
CASSAIRQGANYGYTF
>TRBD1|-|TRBJ2-7|TRBV6-2/TRBV6-3
TGTGCCAGCAGTTACCTTTCCGGGACAGGCTCCTACGAGCAGTACTTC
CASSYLSGTGSYEQYF
>TRBD1|-|TRBJ2-7|TRBV6-2/TRBV6-3
TGTGCCAGCAGTTCGGACAGGGGGCGATACGAGCAGTACTTC
CASSSDRGRYEQYF
>TRBD1|-|TRBJ1-5|TRBV28
TGTGCCAGCAGTTGGGGACAGGGGGCTGGGCAGCCCCAGCATTTT
CASSWGQGAGQPQHF
>TRBD2|-|TRBJ2-1|TRBV4-3
TGCGCCAGCAGCCAAGCGCCTAGCGGGGGGGTTAGCTCCTACAATGAGCAGTTCTTC
CASSQAPSGGVSSYNEQFF
>TRBD1|-|TRBJ1-5|TRBV6-6
TGTGCCAGCAGTAAGGACAGGGGGCTGAACAATCAGCCCCAGCATTTT
CASSKDRGLNNQPQHF
>-|-|TRBJ1-1|TRBV5-4
TGTGCCAGCAGCGGCGGGACTAGGAACACTGAAGCTTTCTTT
CASSGGTRNTEAFF
>TRBD1|-|TRBJ1-2|TRBV2
TGTGCCAGCAGGTCGGGCAGGGGGGCTGTAAACTATGGCTACACCTTC
CASRSGRGAVNYGYTF
>TRBD2|medium-sized|TRBJ2-7|TRBV3-1/TRBV3-2
TGTGCCAGCAGCCAAGATGCCGGGGGGGCTTCCTACGAGCAGTACTTC
CASSQDAGGASYEQYF
>TRBD1|-|TRBJ1-4|TRBV2
TGTGCCAGCAGTGTGATAGGGGGCTCTAATGAAAAACTGTTTTTT
CASSVIGGSNEKLFF
>-|-|TRBJ2-5|TRBV5-1
TGCGCCAGCAGCTATTCGCAAGAGACCCAGTACTTC
CASSYSQETQYF
>-|-|TRBJ1-5|TRBV2
TGTGCCAGCAGAGGGGTGGAAGGGATCAATCAGCCCCAGCATTTT
CASRGVEGINQPQHF